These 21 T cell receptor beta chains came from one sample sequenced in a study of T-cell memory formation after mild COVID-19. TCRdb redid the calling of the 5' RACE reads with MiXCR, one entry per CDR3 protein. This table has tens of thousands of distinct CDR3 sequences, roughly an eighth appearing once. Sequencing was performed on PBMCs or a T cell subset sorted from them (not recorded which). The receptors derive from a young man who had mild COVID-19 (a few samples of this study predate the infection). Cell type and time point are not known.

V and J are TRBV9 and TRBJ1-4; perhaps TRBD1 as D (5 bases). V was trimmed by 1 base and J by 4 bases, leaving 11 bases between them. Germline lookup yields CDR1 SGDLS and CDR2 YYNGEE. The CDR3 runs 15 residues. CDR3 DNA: TGTGCCAGCAGCGTACTCGGGACCCATAATGAAAAACTGTTTTTT. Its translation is CASSVLGTHNEKLFF.

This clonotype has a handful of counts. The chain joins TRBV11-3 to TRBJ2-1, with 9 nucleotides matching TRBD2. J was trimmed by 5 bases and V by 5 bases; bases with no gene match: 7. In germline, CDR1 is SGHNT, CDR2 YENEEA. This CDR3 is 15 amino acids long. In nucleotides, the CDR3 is TGTGCCAGCAGCGCCTCGGGACTAGCAGACAATGAGCAGTTCTTC. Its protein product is CASSASGLADNEQFF.

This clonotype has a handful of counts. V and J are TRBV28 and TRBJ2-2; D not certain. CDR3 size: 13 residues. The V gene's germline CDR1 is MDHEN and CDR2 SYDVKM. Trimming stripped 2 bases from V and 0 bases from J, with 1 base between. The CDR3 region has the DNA TGTGCCAGCAGTTTAACGAACACCGGGGAGCTGTTTTTT. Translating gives CASSLTNTGELFF.

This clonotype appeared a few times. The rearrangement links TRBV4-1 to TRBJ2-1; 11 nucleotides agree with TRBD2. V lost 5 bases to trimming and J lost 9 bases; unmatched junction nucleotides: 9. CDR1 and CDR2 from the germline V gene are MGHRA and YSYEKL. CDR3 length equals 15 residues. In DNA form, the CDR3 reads TGCGCCAGCAGCTATAGCGGGGGGGCCCAGGGTGAGCAGTTCTTC. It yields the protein CASSYSGGAQGEQFF.

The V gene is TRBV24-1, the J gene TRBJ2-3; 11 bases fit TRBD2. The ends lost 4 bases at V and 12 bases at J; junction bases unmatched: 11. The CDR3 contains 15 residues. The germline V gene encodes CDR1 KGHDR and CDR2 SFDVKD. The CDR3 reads CATSEAGLAADIQYF. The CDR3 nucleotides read TGTGCCACCAGTGAGGCGGGACTAGCGGCAGATATCCAGTATTTT.

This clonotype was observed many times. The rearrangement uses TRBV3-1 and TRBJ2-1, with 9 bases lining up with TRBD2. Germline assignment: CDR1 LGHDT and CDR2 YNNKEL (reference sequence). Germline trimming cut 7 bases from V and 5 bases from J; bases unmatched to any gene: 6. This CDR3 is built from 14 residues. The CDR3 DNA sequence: TGTGCCAGCAAAGCGGGGGGAGGCAACAATGAGCAGTTCTTC. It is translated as CASKAGGGNNEQFF.

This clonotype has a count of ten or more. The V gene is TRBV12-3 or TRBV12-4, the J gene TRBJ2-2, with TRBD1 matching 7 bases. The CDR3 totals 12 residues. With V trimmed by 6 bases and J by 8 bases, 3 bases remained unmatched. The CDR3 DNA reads TGTGCCAGCAGAACAGGGGATGGGGAGCTGTTTTTT. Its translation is CASRTGDGELFF.

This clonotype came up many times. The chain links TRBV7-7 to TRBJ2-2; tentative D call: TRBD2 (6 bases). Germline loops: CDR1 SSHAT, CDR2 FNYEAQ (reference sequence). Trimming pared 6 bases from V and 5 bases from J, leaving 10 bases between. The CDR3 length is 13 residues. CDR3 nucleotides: TGTGCCAGCAGGATTGGGGGGACCGGGGAGCTGTTTTTT. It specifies CASRIGGTGELFF. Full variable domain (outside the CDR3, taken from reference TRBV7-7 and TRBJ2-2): GAGVSQSPRYKVTKRGQDVTLRCDPISSHATLYWYQQALGQGPEFLTYFNYEAQPDKSGLPSDRFSAERPEGSISTLTIQRTEQRDSAMYRCASRIGGTGELFFGEGSRLTVL.

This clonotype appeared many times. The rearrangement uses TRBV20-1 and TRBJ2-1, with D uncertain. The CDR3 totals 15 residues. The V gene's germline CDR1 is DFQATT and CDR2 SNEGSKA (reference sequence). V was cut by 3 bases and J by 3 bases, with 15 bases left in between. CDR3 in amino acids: CSARFQPSVYNEQFF. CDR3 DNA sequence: TGCAGTGCTAGGTTCCAGCCATCCGTCTACAATGAGCAGTTCTTC.

The CDR3: CASSRPGTGPAEAFF. Written as DNA, the CDR3 is TGTGCCAGCAGCCGTCCCGGGACAGGGCCCGCTGAAGCTTTCTTT. This chain links TRBV7-9 with TRBJ1-1, with TRBD1 matching 9 bases. This CDR3 is built from 15 residues. The V gene's germline CDR1 is SEHNR and CDR2 FQNEAQ (reference sequence). The junction had 10 bases not matched to a gene; V was cut back by 5 bases and J by 6 bases.

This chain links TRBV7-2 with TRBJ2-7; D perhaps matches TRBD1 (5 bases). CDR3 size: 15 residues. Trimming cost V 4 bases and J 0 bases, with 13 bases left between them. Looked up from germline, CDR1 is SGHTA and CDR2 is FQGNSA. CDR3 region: CASSSVPGHSYEQYF. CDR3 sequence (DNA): TGTGCCAGCAGCTCAGTCCCCGGACACTCCTACGAGCAGTACTTC.

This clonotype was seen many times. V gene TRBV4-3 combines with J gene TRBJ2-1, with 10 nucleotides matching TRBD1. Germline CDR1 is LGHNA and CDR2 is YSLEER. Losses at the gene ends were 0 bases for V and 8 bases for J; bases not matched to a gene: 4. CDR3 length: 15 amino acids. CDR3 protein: CASSQEGQGWDEQFF. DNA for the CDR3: TGCGCCAGCAGCCAAGAGGGACAGGGGTGGGATGAGCAGTTCTTC.

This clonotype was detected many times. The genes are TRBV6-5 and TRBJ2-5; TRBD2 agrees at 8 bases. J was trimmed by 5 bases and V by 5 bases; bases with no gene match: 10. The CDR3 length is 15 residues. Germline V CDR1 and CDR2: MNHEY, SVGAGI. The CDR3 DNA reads TGTGCCAGCAGTCCTCGGGGGGGCGGAGGGGAGACCCAGTACTTC. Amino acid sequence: CASSPRGGGGETQYF.

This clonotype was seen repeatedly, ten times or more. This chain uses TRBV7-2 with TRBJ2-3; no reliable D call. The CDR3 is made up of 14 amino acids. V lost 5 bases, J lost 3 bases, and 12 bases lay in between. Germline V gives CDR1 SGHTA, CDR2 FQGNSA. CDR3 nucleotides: TGTGCCAGCAGCCCTATAGTGGGGACAGATACGCAGTATTTT. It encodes CASSPIVGTDTQYF.

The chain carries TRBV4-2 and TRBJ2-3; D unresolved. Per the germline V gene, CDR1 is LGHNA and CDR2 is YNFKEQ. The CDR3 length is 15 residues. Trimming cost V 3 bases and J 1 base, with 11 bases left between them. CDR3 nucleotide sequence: TGTGCCAGCAGCCAGCCGCAGTCTGGCACAGATACGCAGTATTTT. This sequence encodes CASSQPQSGTDTQYF.

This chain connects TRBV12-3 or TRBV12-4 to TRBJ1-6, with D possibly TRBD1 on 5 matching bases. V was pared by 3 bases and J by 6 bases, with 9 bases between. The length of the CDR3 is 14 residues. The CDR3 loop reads CASSFQGGNSPLHF. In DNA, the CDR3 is TGTGCCAGCAGTTTCCAGGGAGGTAATTCACCCCTCCACTTT.

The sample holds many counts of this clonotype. The DNA of the CDR3 is TGTGCCAGCAGCTTCTATAAGAGGAGTGGTCGGAATGAGCAGTTCTTC. Amino acid sequence: CASSFYKRSGRNEQFF. The chain couples TRBV7-2 to TRBJ2-1, with D unresolved. V lost 3 bases to trimming and J lost 7 bases, with 19 bases between them. This CDR3 has 16 amino acids. The V gene's germline CDR1 is SGHTA and CDR2 FQGNSA.

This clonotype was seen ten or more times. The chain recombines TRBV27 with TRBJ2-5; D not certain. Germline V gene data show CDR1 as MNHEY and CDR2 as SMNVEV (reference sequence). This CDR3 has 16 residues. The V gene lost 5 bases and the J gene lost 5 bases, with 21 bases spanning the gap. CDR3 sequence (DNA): TGTGCCAGCAGTCCGTCGTGGGGTAATCATCGGGAGACCCAGTACTTC. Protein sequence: CASSPSWGNHRETQYF.

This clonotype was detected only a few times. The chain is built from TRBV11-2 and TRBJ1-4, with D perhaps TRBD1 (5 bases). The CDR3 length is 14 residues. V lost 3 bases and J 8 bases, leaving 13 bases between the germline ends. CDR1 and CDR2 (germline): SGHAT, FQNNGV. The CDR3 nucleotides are TGTGCCAGCAGCTTGGGGATAGGGGAGGAAAAACTGTTTTTT. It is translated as CASSLGIGEEKLFF.

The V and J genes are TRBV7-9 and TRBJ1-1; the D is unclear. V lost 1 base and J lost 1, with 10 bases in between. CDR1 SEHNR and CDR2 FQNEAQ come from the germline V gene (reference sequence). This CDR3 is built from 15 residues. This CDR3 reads CASSLGVGPNTEAFF. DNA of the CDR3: TGTGCCAGCAGCTTAGGGGTCGGCCCGAACACTGAAGCTTTCTTT.

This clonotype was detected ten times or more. CDR3 bases: TGTGCCACCAGTGATGGTCCTACGGAGACCCAGTACTTC. It specifies CATSDGPTETQYF. The rearrangement links TRBV24-1 to TRBJ2-5, with D hard to call. CDR3 length: 13 residues. CDR1 is KGHDR, CDR2 SFDVKD, per germline. V gave up 3 bases and J gave up 5 bases, with 9 bases separating them.